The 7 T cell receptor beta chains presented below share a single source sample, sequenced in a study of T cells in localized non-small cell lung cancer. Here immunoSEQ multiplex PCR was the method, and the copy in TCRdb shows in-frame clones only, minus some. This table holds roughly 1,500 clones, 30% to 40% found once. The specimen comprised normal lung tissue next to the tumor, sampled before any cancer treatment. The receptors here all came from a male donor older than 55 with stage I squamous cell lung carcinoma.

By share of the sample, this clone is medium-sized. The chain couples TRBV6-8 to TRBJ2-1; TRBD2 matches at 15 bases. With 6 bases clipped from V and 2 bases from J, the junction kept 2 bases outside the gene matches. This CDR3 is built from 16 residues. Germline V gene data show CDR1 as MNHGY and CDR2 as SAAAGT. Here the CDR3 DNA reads TGTGCCAGCAGAGGACTAGCGGGAGGGACCTACAATGAGCAGTTCTTC. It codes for CASRGLAGGTYNEQFF.

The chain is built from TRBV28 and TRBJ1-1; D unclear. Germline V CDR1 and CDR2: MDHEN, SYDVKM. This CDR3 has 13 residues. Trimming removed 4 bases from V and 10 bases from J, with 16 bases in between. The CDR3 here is CASSSGNDRRAFF. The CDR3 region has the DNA TGTGCCAGCAGTTCGGGTAACGACCGGCGAGCTTTCTTT.

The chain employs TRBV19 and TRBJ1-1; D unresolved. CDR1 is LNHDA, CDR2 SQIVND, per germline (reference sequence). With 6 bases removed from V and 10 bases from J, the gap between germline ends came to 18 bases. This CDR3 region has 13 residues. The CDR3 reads CASSHSLERGAFF. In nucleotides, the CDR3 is TGTGCCAGTAGCCACAGCCTAGAACGAGGAGCTTTCTTT.

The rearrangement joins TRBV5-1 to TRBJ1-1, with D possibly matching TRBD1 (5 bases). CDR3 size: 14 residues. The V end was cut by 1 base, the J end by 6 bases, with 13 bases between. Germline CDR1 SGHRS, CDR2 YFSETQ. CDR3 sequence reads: CASSLSQGDAEAFF. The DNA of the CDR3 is TGCGCCAGCAGCTTGAGCCAGGGTGACGCTGAAGCTTTCTTT.

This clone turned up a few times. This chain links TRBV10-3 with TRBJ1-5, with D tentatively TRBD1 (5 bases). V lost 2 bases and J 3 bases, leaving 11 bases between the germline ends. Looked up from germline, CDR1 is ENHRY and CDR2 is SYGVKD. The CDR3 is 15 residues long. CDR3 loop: CAISEVGDDNQPQHF. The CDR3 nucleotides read TGTGCCATCAGTGAGGTCGGGGACGACAATCAGCCCCAGCATTTT.

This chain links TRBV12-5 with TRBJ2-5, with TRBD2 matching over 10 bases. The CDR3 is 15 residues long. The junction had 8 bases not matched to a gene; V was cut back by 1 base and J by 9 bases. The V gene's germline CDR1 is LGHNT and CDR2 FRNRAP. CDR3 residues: CASGLASGSGTAQYF. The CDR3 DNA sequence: TGTGCTAGTGGTTTGGCTAGCGGGAGTGGTACGGCCCAGTACTTC.

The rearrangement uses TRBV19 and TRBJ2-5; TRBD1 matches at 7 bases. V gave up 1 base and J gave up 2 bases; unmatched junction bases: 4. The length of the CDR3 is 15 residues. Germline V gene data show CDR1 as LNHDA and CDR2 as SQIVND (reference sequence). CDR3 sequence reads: CASSIARDSQETQYF. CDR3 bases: TGTGCCAGTAGTATAGCCCGGGACAGTCAAGAGACCCAGTACTTC.